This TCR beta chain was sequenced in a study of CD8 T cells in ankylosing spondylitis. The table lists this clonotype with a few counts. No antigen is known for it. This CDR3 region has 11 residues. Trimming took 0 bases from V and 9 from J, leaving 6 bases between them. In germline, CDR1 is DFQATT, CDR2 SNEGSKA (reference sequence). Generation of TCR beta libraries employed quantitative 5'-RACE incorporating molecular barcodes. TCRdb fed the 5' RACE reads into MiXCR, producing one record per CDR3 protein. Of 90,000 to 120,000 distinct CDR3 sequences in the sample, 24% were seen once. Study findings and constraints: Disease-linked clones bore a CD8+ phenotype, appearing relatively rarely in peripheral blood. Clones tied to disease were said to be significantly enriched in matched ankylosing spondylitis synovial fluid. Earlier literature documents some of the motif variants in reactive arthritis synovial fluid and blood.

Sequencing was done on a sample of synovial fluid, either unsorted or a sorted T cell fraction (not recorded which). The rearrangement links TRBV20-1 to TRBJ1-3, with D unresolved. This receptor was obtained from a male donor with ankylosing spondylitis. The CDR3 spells CSARDFGTIYF. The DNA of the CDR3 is TGCAGTGCTAGAGACTTTGGCACCATATATTTT.